This TCR beta chain was observed in a study of blood T cell repertoires in COVID-19 (dated by TCRdb to 2020 to 2021). Notes on the research overall: Samples from collaborators originated in the United States, Italy and Spain and spanned both the acute and convalescent phases of COVID-19. The prospective study material was composed of cDNA or gDNA derived from T cells, B-cell-depleted T cells, or PBMCs. Deeply sampled blood TCRbeta repertoires from subjects exposed to, actively infected with, or recovered from COVID-19 were included in the dataset. The repertoires were made available in a free public database intended to serve as a resource for research on the immune response to SARS-CoV-2. The samples were drawn from two sources: the first 160 participants of the ongoing ImmuneRACE study, and some 1,300 subjects contributed by 6 global collaborators. Sample metadata almost always included a de-identified subject ID, COVID-19 status, age in years and sex. Where HLA class I and class II types were available, the types were taken from metadata supplied by the sample provider, not from assay-based typing. Overall results and qualifications from the work: The amount of clinical and demographic metadata varied by source and participant and was provided uncurated.

This clone was recorded a few times. This receptor's antigen is unknown. The record has no base qualities; no much larger clone is one base away. The germline V gene (reference sequence) specifies LGHDT as CDR1 and YNNKEL as CDR2. A distance of 17 bases separates the germline ends of V and J, which lose 6 bases and 6 bases respectively. Spanning cysteine to phenylalanine, the CDR3 consists of 15 amino acids. Just the 45-base CDR3 DNA is kept, in frame starting at base 1. Collaborating institutions collected whole blood in K2EDTA tubes following their own protocols. For TCRbeta analysis, collaborators shipped samples as frozen whole blood, isolated PBMCs, or DNA extracted from either of those sample types. TCRbeta CDR3 regions were amplified from genomic DNA by means of the immunoSEQ Assay, a bias-controlled multiplex PCR. Per the authors' processing: Within the assay, amplification of reference gene primers was used to estimate how many nucleated cells each sample contained. To quantify the absolute abundance of each unique TCRbeta CDR3 rearrangement, sequence reads were collapsed and filtered. For each sample, productive Simpson clonality was calculated as the square root of Simpson's diversity index across productive rearrangements. TCRdb took this table from immuneACCESS and kept in-frame rearrangements with V and J called. Such tables lack part of the clones; where checked against another copy, unresolved V genes explain under half of the gap, and the rest is unexplained. That table furnishes V, J and clone size, whereas the DNA furnished D and trimming. The sample records around 350,000 clones, around 87% of which are singletons. The top ten clones comprise 2.5% to 3.5% of the sample.

The sequencing input was peripheral blood. The clonotype comes from a human donor in a cohort sampled during active COVID-19. The chain couples TRBV3-1 (or the pseudogene TRBV3-2) to TRBJ1-4; tentative D gene TRBD1, with 6 bases matching. The sequenced DNA: TGTGCCAGCAGTCCGGACCCTGGGGGCTATGAAAAACTGTTTTTT. This translates into CASSPDPGGYEKLFF.